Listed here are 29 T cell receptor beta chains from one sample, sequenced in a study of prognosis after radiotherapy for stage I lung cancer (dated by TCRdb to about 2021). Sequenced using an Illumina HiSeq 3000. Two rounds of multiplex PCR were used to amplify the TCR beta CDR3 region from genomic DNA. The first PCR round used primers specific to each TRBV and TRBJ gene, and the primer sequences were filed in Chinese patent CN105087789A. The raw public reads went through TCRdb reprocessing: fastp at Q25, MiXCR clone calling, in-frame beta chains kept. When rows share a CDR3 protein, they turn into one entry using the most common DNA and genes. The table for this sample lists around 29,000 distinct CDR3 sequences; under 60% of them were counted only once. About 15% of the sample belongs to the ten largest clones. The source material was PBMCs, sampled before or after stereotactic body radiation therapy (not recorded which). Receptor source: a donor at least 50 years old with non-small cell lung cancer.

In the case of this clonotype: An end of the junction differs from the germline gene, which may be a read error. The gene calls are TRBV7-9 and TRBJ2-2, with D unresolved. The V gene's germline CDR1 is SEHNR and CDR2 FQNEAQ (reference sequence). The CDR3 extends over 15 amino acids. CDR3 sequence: CASILVVTRDGELFF. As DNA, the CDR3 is TGTGCCAGCATCTTAGTAGTGACAAGAGACGGGGAGCTGTTTTTT.

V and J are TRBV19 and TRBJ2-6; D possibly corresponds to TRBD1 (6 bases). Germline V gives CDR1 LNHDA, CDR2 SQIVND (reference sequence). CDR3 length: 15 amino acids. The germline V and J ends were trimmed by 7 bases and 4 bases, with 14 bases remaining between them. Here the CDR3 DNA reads TGTGCCAGTACCAACAGGGCCGGAGGGGCCAACGTCCTGACTTTC. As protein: CASTNRAGGANVLTF.

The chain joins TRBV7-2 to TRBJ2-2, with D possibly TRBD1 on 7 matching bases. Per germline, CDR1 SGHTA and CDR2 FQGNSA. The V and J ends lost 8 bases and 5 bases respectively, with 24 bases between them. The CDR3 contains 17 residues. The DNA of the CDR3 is TGTGCCAGCGCCCAAGACGGGGCAGGGGGGAATACCGGGGAGCTGTTTTTT. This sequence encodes CASAQDGAGGNTGELFF.

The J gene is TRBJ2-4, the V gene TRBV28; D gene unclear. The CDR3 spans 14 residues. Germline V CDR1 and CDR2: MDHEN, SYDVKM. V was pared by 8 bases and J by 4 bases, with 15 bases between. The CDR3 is CASGIVSDKNIQYF. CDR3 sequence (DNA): TGTGCCAGCGGGATAGTTTCGGATAAAAACATTCAGTACTTC.

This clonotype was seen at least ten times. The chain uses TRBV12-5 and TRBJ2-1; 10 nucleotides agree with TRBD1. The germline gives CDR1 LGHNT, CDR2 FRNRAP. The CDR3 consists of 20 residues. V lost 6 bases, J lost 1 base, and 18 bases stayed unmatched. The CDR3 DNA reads TGTGCTAGTGGCCGTAATAGCGGGACAGGGGATAGGTATTCCTACAATGAGCAGTTCTTC. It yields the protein CASGRNSGTGDRYSYNEQFF.

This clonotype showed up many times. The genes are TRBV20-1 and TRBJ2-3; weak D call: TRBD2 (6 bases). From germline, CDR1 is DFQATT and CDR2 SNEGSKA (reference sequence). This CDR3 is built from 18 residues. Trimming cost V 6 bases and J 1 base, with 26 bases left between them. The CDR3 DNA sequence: TGCAGTGCCCACCCGGGGGTCCCACGAGTTAGTGGCACAGATACGCAGTATTTT. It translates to CSAHPGVPRVSGTDTQYF.

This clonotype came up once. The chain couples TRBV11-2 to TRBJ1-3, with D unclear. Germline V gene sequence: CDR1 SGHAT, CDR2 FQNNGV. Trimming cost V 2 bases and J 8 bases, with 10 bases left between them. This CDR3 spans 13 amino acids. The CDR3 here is CASSLWEEDTIYF. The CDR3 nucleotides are TGTGCCAGCAGCTTATGGGAGGAGGACACCATATATTTT.

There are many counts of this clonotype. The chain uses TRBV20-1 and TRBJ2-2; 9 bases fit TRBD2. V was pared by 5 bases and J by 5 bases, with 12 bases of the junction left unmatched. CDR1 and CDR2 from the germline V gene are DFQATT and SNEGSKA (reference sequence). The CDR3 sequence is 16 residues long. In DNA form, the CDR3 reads TGCAGTGCTGCCCTGGGTAGCGGGGGACGGACCGGGGAGCTGTTTTTT. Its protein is CSAALGSGGRTGELFF.

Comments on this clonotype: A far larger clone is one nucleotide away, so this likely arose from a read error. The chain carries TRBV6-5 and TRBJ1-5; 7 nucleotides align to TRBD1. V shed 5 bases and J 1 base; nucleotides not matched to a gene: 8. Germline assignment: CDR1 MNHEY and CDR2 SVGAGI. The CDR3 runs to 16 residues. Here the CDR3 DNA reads TGTGCCAGCAGTGCAGAAGGGGGCTCGAGCAATCAGCCCCAGCATTTT. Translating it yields CASSAEGGSSNQPQHF.

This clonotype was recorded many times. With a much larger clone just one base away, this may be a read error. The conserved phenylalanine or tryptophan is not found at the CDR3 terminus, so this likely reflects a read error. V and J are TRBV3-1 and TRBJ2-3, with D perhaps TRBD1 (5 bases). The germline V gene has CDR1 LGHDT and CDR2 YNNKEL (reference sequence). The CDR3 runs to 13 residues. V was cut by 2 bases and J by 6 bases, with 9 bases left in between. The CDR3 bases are TGTGCCAGCAGCCAATTTGGGGCGGATACGCAGTATTCT. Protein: CASSQFGADTQYS.

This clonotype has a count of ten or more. The CDR3 sequence: CASRRDSDLHGYTF. The CDR3 DNA reads TGTGCCAGCCGGAGGGACTCAGATTTACATGGCTACACCTTC. This sequence joins TRBV6-1 and TRBJ1-2, with D possibly matching TRBD1 (5 bases). CDR3 length equals 14 residues. With 8 bases removed from V and 6 bases from J, the gap between germline ends came to 19 bases. Germline CDR1 is MNHNS and CDR2 is SASEGT.

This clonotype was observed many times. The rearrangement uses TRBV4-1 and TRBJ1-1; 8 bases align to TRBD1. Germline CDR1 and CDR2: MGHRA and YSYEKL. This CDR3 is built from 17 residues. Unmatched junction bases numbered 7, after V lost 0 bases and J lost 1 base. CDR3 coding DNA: TGCGCCAGCAGCCAAGATTTCGGACAGGGATGGAACACTGAAGCTTTCTTT. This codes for CASSQDFGQGWNTEAFF.

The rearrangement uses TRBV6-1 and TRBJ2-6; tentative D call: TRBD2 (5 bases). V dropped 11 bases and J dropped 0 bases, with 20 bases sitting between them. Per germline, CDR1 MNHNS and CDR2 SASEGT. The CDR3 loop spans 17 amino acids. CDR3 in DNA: TGTGCCGGAGGAGGATGGCAGGTCCACTCTGGGGCCAACGTCCTGACTTTC. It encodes CAGGGWQVHSGANVLTF.

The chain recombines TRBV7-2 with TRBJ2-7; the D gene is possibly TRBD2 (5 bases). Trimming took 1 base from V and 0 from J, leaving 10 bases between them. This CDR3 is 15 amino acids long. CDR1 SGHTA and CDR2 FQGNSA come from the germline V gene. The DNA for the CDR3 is TGTGCCAGCAGCTTAGTGGCGGGTAGCTCCTACGAGCAGTACTTC. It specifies CASSLVAGSSYEQYF.

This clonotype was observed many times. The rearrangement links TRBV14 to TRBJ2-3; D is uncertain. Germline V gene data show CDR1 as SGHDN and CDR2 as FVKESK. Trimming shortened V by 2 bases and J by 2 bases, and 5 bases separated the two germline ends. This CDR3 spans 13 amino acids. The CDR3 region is CASSQLSTDTQYF. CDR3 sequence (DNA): TGTGCCAGCAGCCAACTGTCCACAGATACGCAGTATTTT.

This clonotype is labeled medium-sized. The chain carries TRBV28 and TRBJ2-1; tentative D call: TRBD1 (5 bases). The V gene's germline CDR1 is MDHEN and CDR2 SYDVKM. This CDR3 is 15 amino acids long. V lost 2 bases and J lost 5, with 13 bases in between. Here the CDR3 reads CASSLEGSGNNEQFF. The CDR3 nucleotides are TGTGCCAGCAGTTTAGAAGGTTCAGGGAACAATGAGCAGTTCTTC.

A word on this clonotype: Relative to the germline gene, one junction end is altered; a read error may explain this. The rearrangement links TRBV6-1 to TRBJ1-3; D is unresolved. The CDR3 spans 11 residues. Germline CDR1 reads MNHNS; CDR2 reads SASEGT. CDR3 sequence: CASNSRKTIYF. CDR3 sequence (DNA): TGTGCCAGCAACTCTAGAAAAACCATATATTTT.

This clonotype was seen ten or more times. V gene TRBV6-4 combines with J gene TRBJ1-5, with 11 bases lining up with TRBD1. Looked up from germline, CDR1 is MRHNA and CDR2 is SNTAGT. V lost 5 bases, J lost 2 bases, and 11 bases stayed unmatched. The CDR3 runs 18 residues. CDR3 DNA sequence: TGTGCCAGCAGTTACCCAGGACAGGGGGCATTTGGCAATCAGCCCCAGCATTTT. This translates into CASSYPGQGAFGNQPQHF.

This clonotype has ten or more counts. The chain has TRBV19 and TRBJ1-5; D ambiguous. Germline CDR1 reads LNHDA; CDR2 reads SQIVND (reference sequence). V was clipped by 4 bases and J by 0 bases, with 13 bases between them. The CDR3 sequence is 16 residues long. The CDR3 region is CASSTPREVSNQPQHF. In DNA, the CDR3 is TGTGCCAGTAGTACCCCGCGGGAGGTTAGCAATCAGCCCCAGCATTTT. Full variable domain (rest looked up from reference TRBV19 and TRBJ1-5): DGGITQSPKYLFRKEGQNVTLSCEQNLNHDAMYWYRQDPGQGLRLIYYSQIVNDFQKGDIAEGYSVSREKKESFPLTVTSAQKNPTAFYLCASSTPREVSNQPQHFGDGTRLSIL.

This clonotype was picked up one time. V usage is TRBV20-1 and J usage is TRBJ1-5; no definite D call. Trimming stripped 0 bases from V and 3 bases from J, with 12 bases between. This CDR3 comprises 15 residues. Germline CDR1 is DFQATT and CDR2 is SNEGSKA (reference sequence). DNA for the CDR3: TGCAGTGCTAGAGATAGGGAACGAGACAATCAGCCCCAGCATTTT. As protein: CSARDRERDNQPQHF.

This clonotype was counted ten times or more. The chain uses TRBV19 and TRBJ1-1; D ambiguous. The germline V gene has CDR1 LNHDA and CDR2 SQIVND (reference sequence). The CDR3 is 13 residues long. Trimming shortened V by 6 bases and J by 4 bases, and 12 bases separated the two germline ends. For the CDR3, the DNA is TGTGCCAGTAGAATGAACTATGGCACTGAAGCTTTCTTT. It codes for CASRMNYGTEAFF.

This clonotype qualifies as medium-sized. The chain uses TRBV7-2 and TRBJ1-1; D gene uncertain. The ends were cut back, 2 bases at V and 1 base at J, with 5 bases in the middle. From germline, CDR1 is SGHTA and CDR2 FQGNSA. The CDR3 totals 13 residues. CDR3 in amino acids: CASSLRQNTEAFF. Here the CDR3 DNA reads TGTGCCAGCAGCTTACGGCAGAACACTGAAGCTTTCTTT. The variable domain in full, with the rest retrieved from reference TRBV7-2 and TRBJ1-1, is GAGVSQSPSNKVTEKGKDVELRCDPISGHTALYWYRQSLGQGLEFLIYFQGNSAPDKSGLPSDRFSAERTGGSVSTLTIQRTQQEDSAVYLCASSLRQNTEAFFGQGTRLTVV.

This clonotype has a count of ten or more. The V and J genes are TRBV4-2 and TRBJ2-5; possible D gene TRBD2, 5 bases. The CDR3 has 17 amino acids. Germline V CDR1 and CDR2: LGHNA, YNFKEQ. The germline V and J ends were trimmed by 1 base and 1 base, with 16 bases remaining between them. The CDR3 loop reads CASSQGGSGTFQETQYF. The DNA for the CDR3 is TGTGCCAGCAGCCAAGGAGGGAGCGGAACTTTCCAAGAGACCCAGTACTTC.

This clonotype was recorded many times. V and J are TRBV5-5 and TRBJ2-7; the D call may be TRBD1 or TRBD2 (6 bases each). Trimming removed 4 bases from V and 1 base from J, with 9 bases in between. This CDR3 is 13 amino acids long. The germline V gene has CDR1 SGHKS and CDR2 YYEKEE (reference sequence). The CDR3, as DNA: TGTGCCAGCAGCGGAGGGGGTTCCTACGAGCAGTACTTC. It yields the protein CASSGGGSYEQYF.

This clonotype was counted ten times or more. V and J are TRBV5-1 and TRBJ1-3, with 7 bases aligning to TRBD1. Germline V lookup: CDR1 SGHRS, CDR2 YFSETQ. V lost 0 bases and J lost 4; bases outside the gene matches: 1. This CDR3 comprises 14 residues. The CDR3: CASSLAGGGNTIYF. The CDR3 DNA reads TGCGCCAGCAGCTTGGCAGGGGGAGGAAACACCATATATTTT.

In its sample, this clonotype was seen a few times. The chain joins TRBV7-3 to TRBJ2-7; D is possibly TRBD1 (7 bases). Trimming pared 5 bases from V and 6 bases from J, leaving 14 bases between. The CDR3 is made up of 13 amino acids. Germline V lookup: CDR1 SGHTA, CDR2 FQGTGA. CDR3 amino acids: CASSNRQGGEQYF. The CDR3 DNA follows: TGTGCCAGCAGCAACCGACAGGGAGGCGAGCAGTACTTC.

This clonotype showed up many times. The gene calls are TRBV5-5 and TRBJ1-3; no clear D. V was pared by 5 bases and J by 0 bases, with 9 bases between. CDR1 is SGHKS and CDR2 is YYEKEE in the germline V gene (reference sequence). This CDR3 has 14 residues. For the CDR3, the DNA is TGTGCCAGCAGTCTCTCCCTCTCTGGAAACACCATATATTTT. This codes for CASSLSLSGNTIYF.

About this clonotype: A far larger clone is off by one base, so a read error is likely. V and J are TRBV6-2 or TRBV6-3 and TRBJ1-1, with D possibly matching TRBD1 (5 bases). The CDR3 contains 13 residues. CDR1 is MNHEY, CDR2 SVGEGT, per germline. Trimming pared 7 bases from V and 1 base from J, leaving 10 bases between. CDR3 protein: CASIERGNTEAFF. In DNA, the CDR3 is TGTGCCAGCATTGAAAGGGGGAACACTGAAGCTTTCTTT.

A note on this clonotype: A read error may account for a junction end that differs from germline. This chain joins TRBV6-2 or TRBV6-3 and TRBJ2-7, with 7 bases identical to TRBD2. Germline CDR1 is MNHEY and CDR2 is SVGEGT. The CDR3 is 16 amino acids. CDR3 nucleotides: TGTGCCAGCAGCCAAGGCGTAGAGGGAGGGCCCTACGAGAAGTACTTC. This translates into CASSQGVEGGPYEKYF.